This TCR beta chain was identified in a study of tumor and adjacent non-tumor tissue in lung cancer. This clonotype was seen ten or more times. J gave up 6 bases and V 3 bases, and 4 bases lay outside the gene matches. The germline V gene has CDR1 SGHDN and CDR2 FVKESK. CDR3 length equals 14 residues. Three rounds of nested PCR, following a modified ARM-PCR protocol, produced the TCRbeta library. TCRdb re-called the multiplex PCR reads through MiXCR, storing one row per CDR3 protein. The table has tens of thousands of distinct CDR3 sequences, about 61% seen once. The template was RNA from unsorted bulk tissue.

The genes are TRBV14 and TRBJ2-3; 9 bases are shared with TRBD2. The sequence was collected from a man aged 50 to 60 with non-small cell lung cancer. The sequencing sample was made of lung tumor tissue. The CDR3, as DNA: TGTGCCAGCAGCCATAGCGGGAGTGGGGATACGCAGTATTTT. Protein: CASSHSGSGDTQYF.